Listed here are 25 T cell receptor beta chains from one sample, sequenced in a study of CD8+ T cells in alopecia areata. cDNA prepared by RNA extraction and subsequent reverse transcription served as the template for sequencing. Profiled with immunoSEQ multiplex PCR; TCRdb holds only in-frame clones, not every one. The sample lists roughly 210,000 clones, over 40% occurring once. Treatment reported: oral pan-JAK inhibitor, 5-10 mg twice daily. The sample in question was CD4+ T cells sorted from blood, obtained between weeks 36 and 40, from a patient treated with tofacitinib. The receptors come from a human donor with alopecia areata.

In its sample, this clone was seen a few times. This chain uses TRBV6-6 with TRBJ1-1; D is unclear. The length of the CDR3 is 11 residues. V shed 6 bases and J shed 2 bases, with 4 bases lying between them. The germline V gene encodes CDR1 MNHNY and CDR2 SVGAGI (reference sequence). The CDR3 nucleotides read TGTGCCAGCAGCCCTAACACTGAAGCTTTCTTT. Translating it yields CASSPNTEAFF.

This chain uses TRBV29-1 with TRBJ2-5, with TRBD2 matching over 9 bases. V lost 0 bases to trimming and J lost 5 bases; unmatched junction nucleotides: 7. The CDR3 has 15 residues. Germline V gives CDR1 SQVTM, CDR2 ANQGSEA. The CDR3 loop reads CSVEEGGRARETQYF. In DNA form, the CDR3 reads TGCAGCGTTGAAGAGGGCGGGAGGGCCCGGGAGACCCAGTACTTC.

The chain employs TRBV6-1 and TRBJ2-7, with a possible D match to TRBD2 (5 bases). V lost 6 bases and J lost 12, with 21 bases in between. The germline V gene encodes CDR1 MNHNS and CDR2 SASEGT. This CDR3 is built from 13 residues. DNA for the CDR3: TGTGCCAGCAGGGTCGAGGGTACTCGACCATGGTACTTC. This codes for CASRVEGTRPWYF.

DNA for the CDR3: TGTGCCAGCAGCTACCTAGGAAACGAGCAGTACTTC. It yields the protein CASSYLGNEQYF. This chain joins TRBV13 and TRBJ2-7, with D unclear. The CDR3 runs 12 residues. The V end lost 4 bases, the J end lost 5 bases, and 9 bases lay between the germline ends. Looked up from germline, CDR1 is PRHDT and CDR2 is FYEKMQ (reference sequence).

The V gene is TRBV9, the J gene TRBJ1-2; D gene ambiguous. This CDR3 spans 13 amino acids. Trimming left V 6 bases short and J 8 bases short, with 17 bases between. Germline V gene lookup returns CDR1 SGDLS and CDR2 YYNGEE. This CDR3 reads CASTLAPGGGYTF. DNA for the CDR3: TGTGCCAGCACCCTGGCCCCGGGTGGGGGCTACACCTTC.

This clone was seen a handful of times. This chain joins TRBV10-3 and TRBJ1-2, with D uncertain. The CDR3 consists of 12 residues. Trimming stripped 7 bases from V and 8 bases from J, with 14 bases between. The germline V gene has CDR1 ENHRY and CDR2 SYGVKD. The CDR3 sequence is CAITGLGVGYTF. The CDR3 DNA reads TGTGCCATCACGGGATTAGGCGTCGGCTACACCTTC.

The V call is TRBV5-1, the J call TRBJ1-3; D remains ambiguous. The CDR3 totals 13 residues. V was pared by 3 bases and J by 9 bases, with 13 bases between. The germline CDR1 and CDR2 sequences are SGHRS and YFSETQ. CDR3 DNA: TGCGCCAGCAGCTCGGGCCTCGAGGCCACCATATATTTT. Amino acids: CASSSGLEATIYF.

The sample holds a few counts of this clone. The chain has TRBV11-2 and TRBJ2-3; D unclear. The CDR3 runs to 15 residues. The V and J ends lost 5 bases and 2 bases respectively, with 14 bases between them. Germline loops: CDR1 SGHAT, CDR2 FQNNGV. The CDR3 sequence is CASSHSTIPTDTQYF. Here the CDR3 DNA reads TGTGCCAGCAGCCACTCGACGATACCCACAGATACGCAGTATTTT.

This rearrangement joins TRBV7-8 to TRBJ2-1, with D possibly being TRBD2 (6 bases). The CDR3 has 18 residues. V gave up 0 bases and J gave up 1 base, with 16 bases separating them. Germline V gives CDR1 SGHVS, CDR2 FQNEAQ. The CDR3 spells CASSLAGLHETSYNEQFF. CDR3 nucleotides: TGTGCCAGCAGCTTAGCGGGACTCCACGAGACGTCCTACAATGAGCAGTTCTTC.

V is TRBV5-1 and J is TRBJ2-1; D gene ambiguous. Deletions cut 5 bases from V and 5 bases from J, with 5 bases between. The CDR3 has 11 amino acids. Per germline, CDR1 SGHRS and CDR2 YFSETQ. The CDR3 nucleotides read TGCGCCAGCAGTGGAAACAATGAGCAGTTCTTC. It translates to CASSGNNEQFF.

The V gene is TRBV30, the J gene TRBJ2-3, with TRBD1 as a possible D gene (5 bases). Germline lookup yields CDR1 GTSNPN and CDR2 SVGIG (reference sequence). The CDR3 totals 13 residues. V lost 1 base to trimming and J lost 4 bases, with 9 bases between them. CDR3 coding DNA: TGTGCCTGGAGTGAGCAGGGTGCAGATACGCAGTATTTT. Protein: CAWSEQGADTQYF.

The rearrangement links TRBV11-3 to TRBJ1-5, with unresolved D. The CDR3 has 12 amino acids. V dropped 3 bases and J dropped 0 bases, with 0 bases sitting between them. Germline V gene data show CDR1 as SGHNT and CDR2 as YENEEA. The CDR3 region has the DNA TGTGCCAGCAGCTTTAGCAATCAGCCCCAGCATTTT. Protein: CASSFSNQPQHF. The full variable domain, rest sourced from reference TRBV11-3 and TRBJ1-5, is EAGVVQSPRYKIIEKKQPVAFWCNPISGHNTLYWYLQNLGQGPELLIRYENEEAVDDSQLPKDRFSAERLKGVDSTLKIQPAELGDSAVYLCASSFSNQPQHFGDGTRLSIL.

This chain connects TRBV28 to TRBJ1-5, with 11 bases lining up with TRBD1. The junction had 9 bases not matched to a gene; V was cut back by 6 bases and J by 2 bases. This CDR3 region has 17 residues. Looked up from germline, CDR1 is MDHEN and CDR2 is SYDVKM. The CDR3 sequence is CASRFGQGALGNQPQHF. The CDR3 DNA follows: TGTGCCAGCAGATTCGGACAGGGGGCCTTGGGCAATCAGCCCCAGCATTTT.

As DNA, the CDR3 is TGCGCCAGCAGCTGGAATGAAGAGACCCAGTACTTC. Residues: CASSWNEETQYF. The chain carries TRBV5-1 and TRBJ2-5; D call uncertain. Trimming removed 3 bases at V and 3 bases at J, with 6 bases between. Germline V gene sequence: CDR1 SGHRS, CDR2 YFSETQ. The CDR3 totals 12 residues. The entire variable domain, with the rest obtained from reference TRBV5-1 and TRBJ2-5, is as follows: KAGVTQTPRYLIKTRGQQVTLSCSPISGHRSVSWYQQTPGQGLQFLFEYFSETQRNKGNFPGRFSGRQFSNSRSEMNVSTLELGDSALYLCASSWNEETQYFGPGTRLLVL.

The CDR3 sequence: CASSRWRNEKLFF. Written as DNA, the CDR3 is TGTGCCAGCAGTCGATGGAGGAATGAAAAACTGTTTTTT. The V and J genes are TRBV6-5 and TRBJ1-4; D ambiguous. CDR3 length equals 13 residues. The V gene's germline CDR1 is MNHEY and CDR2 SVGAGI. V lost 5 bases and J lost 5, with 9 bases in between.

The chain has TRBV11-2 and TRBJ1-2; TRBD1 agrees at 9 bases. The V gene end was trimmed by 1 base and the J gene end by 4 bases; junction bases not matched to a gene: 7. The CDR3 totals 16 residues. Germline V gene lookup returns CDR1 SGHAT and CDR2 FQNNGV. CDR3 nucleotides: TGTGCCAGCAGCTTAGCTAGGACAGGGGCCCTCTATGGCTACACCTTC. Its translation is CASSLARTGALYGYTF.

This clone was picked up a small number of times. V gene TRBV29-1 combines with J gene TRBJ1-3, with 7 bases matching TRBD1. V lost 5 bases, J lost 7 bases, and 5 bases stayed unmatched. Germline CDR1 reads SQVTM; CDR2 reads ANQGSEA. There are 12 residues in the CDR3. The CDR3, as DNA: TGCAGCGTTCGGACAGGCCCGAACACCATATATTTT. It is translated as CSVRTGPNTIYF. The full variable domain, its missing parts supplied by reference TRBV29-1 and TRBJ1-3, is SAVISQKPSRDICQRGTSLTIQCQVDSQVTMMFWYRQQPGQSLTLIATANQGSEATYESGFVIDKFPISRPNLTFSTLTVSNMSPEDSSIYLCSVRTGPNTIYFGEGSWLTVV.

This clone has only a few counts. This CDR3 is also generated by other DNA sequences in the sample. V usage is TRBV5-1 and J usage is TRBJ2-5; D tentatively reads TRBD1 or TRBD2 (5 bases each). This CDR3 is 14 amino acids long. Trimming removed 4 bases at V and 5 bases at J, with 15 bases between. The germline gives CDR1 SGHRS, CDR2 YFSETQ. The CDR3 is CASSPGTGRETQYF. For the CDR3, the DNA is TGCGCCAGCAGCCCCGGGACGGGGCGGGAGACCCAGTACTTC. Combining the CDR3 with reference TRBV5-1 and TRBJ2-5 gives the whole variable domain KAGVTQTPRYLIKTRGQQVTLSCSPISGHRSVSWYQQTPGQGLQFLFEYFSETQRNKGNFPGRFSGRQFSNSRSEMNVSTLELGDSALYLCASSPGTGRETQYFGPGTRLLVL.

Ten or more counts support this clone. V and J are TRBV7-9 and TRBJ2-1, with 11 bases lining up with TRBD2. V shed 8 bases, J shed 5 bases, and the junction held 11 bases outside the gene matches. Germline V gene sequence: CDR1 SEHNR, CDR2 FQNEAQ (reference sequence). The CDR3 covers 16 residues. The CDR3 sequence: CASGGLAGGSDNEQFF. As DNA, the CDR3 is TGTGCCAGCGGGGGCCTAGCGGGAGGATCCGACAATGAGCAGTTCTTC. The full variable domain, in which reference TRBV7-9 and TRBJ2-1 provide the parts outside the CDR3, is DTGVSQNPRHKITKRGQNVTFRCDPISEHNRLYWYRQTLGQGPEFLTYFQNEAQLEKSRLLSDRFSAERPKGSFSTLEIQRTEQGDSAMYLCASGGLAGGSDNEQFFGPGTRLTVL.

The gene calls are TRBV6-6 and TRBJ2-5; 10 positions match TRBD1. J gave up 5 bases and V 5 bases, and 8 bases lay outside the gene matches. This CDR3 is 15 amino acids long. The V gene's germline CDR1 is MNHNY and CDR2 SVGAGI (reference sequence). The CDR3: CASSPGTGVVETQYF. In nucleotides, the CDR3 is TGTGCCAGCAGTCCCGGGACAGGGGTAGTGGAGACCCAGTACTTC.

This clone showed up just a few times. Here the CDR3 reads CSATRVGVAGEQYF. The CDR3 nucleotides are TGCAGCGCAACCCGAGTAGGGGTGGCTGGCGAGCAGTACTTC. This chain joins TRBV29-1 and TRBJ2-7; weak D call: TRBD1 (5 bases). Looked up from germline, CDR1 is SQVTM and CDR2 is ANQGSEA. This CDR3 is 14 amino acids long. Trimming stripped 7 bases from V and 6 bases from J, with 22 bases between.

This clone was picked up a small number of times. For the CDR3, the DNA is TGTGCCAGCAGTTACTCAAGGGACTCCTACAATGAGCAGTTCTTC. It specifies CASSYSRDSYNEQFF. The genes are TRBV6-5 and TRBJ2-1; no clear D. This CDR3 has 15 residues. Trimming left V 0 bases short and J 0 bases short, with 6 bases between. Germline loops: CDR1 MNHEY, CDR2 SVGAGI.

This clone turned up a few times. The chain employs TRBV29-1 and TRBJ2-1, with 10 bases aligning to TRBD2. CDR3 length: 18 amino acids. Germline loops: CDR1 SQVTM, CDR2 ANQGSEA. V was clipped by 3 bases and J by 9 bases; unmatched bases: 20. CDR3 sequence reads: CSVEGGGLAGVGMSEQFF. Here the CDR3 DNA reads TGCAGCGTTGAGGGTGGGGGCCTAGCGGGAGTAGGAATGAGTGAGCAGTTCTTC.

This clone came up a few times. The V call is TRBV5-4, the J call TRBJ2-3; 7 positions agree with TRBD2. This CDR3 has 16 amino acids. Trimming cost V 4 bases and J 0 bases; bases outside gene matches: 8. CDR1 and CDR2 from the germline V gene are SGHNT and YYREEE (reference sequence). CDR3 loop: CASSAPSGTSTDTQYF. The DNA for the CDR3 is TGTGCCAGCAGCGCGCCTAGCGGCACTAGCACAGATACGCAGTATTTT.

The rearrangement links TRBV6-5 to TRBJ1-1; a weak D match, TRBD1 (6 bases). With 8 bases removed from V and 3 bases from J, the gap between germline ends came to 13 bases. There are 13 residues in the CDR3. CDR1 and CDR2 from the germline V gene are MNHEY and SVGAGI. This chain's CDR3 is CASRGPGDTEAFF. The CDR3 DNA reads TGTGCCAGCCGGGGCCCAGGGGACACTGAAGCTTTCTTT.